Presented here are 2 T cell receptor beta chains from one specimen sequenced in a study of regulatory T cells in long-lasting Graves disease. Time point noted: newly diagnosed GD, antithyroid drugs for less than 3 months. PBMC-derived RNA was used for the TCR library. To make TCR beta libraries, researchers used iRepertoire HTBI primers and Arm-PCR of CDR3 regions. TCRdb reanalysed the multiplex PCR reads using MiXCR and keeps one entry per CDR3 protein. This sample has 450,000 to 700,000 distinct CDR3 sequences; about 13% occur once, and the top ten carry under 10%. Another study also made use of these data, one on T cells in Graves' hyperthyroidism and ophthalmopathy.

The sample here was peripheral blood mononuclear cells (PBMCs), taken at new diagnosis, from a patient treated with antithyroid drugs. These receptors were collected from a man aged 30 to 39 with Graves disease.

This clonotype has more than one count but fewer than ten. V is TRBV18 and J is TRBJ1-6; 8 nucleotides line up with TRBD1. Germline values: CDR1 KGHSH, CDR2 LQKENI. Unmatched junction bases numbered 15, after V lost 3 bases and J lost 8 bases. This CDR3 region has 18 residues. CDR3 DNA: TGTGCCAGCTCACCTTCGGACAGGGTTGGATTTCGGGATTCACCCCTCCACTTT. It specifies CASSPSDRVGFRDSPLHF.

The chain uses TRBV19 and TRBJ2-5; D is unclear. Trimming took 1 base from V and 4 from J, leaving 7 bases between them. Per germline, CDR1 LNHDA and CDR2 SQIVND (reference sequence). The length of the CDR3 is 13 residues. The chain's CDR3 is CASSIGVGETQYF. The CDR3, as DNA: TGTGCCAGTAGTATAGGAGTTGGAGAGACCCAGTACTTC.